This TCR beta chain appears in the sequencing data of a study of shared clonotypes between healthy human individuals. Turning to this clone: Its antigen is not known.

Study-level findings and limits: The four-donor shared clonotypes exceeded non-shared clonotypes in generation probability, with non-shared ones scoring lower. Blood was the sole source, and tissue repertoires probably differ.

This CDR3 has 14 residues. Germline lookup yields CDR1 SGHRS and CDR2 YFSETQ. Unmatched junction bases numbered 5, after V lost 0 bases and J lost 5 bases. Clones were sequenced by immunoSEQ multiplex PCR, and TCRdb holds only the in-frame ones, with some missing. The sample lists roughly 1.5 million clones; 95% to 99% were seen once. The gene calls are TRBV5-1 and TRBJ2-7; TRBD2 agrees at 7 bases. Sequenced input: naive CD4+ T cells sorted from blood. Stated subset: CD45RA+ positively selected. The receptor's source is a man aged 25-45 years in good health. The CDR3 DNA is TGCGCCAGCAGCTTGGGACTAGCTAACCACGAGCAGTACTTC. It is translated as CASSLGLANHEQYF.